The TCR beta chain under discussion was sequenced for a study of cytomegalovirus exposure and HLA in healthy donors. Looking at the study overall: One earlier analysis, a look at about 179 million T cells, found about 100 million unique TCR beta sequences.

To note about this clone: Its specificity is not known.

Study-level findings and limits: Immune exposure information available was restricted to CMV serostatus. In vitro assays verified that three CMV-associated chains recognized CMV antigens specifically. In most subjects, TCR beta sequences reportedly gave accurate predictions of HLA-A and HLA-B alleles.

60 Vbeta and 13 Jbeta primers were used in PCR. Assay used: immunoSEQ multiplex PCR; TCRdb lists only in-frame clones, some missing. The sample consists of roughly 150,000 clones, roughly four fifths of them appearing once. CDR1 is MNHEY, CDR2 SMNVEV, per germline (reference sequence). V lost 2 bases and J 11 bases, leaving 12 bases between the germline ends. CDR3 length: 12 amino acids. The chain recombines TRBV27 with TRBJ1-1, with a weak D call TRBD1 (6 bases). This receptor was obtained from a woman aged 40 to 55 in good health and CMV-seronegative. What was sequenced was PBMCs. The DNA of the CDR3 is TGTGCCAGCAGTTTAAACCAGGGGAACGCTTTCTTT. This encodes CASSLNQGNAFF.